The rows below give T cell receptor beta chains drawn from one sample of a study of T cells expressing NK-cell markers. TCRdb re-called the 5' RACE reads; every CDR3 protein appears as one record, without DNA. The specimen's table records roughly 350,000 distinct CDR3 sequences. The sequencing input was blood T cells: a sorted CD56 or NKG2C T cell subset, CD4+ or CD8+ T cells, or bulk PBMC T cells (not recorded which). The origin of the receptors is a man aged 18-70 years in good health. CDR3s include the opening cysteine and the closing phenylalanine or tryptophan.

J gene: TRBJ2-5
V gene: TRBV7-6
CDR3 protein: CASSLYPSGSPRETQYF

J gene: TRBJ1-5
V gene: TRBV6-1
CDR3 protein: CASRQQTSNQPQHF

J gene: TRBJ2-5
V gene: TRBV28
CDR3 protein: CASSPRQLGKTQYF

J gene: TRBJ1-3
V gene: TRBV12-3/TRBV12-4
CDR3 protein: CASRQSAGSGNTIYF

J gene: TRBJ2-2
V gene: TRBV5-6
CDR3 protein: CASSDASGTVTGELFF

J gene: TRBJ1-2
V gene: TRBV3-1
CDR3 protein: CASRLRASNYGYTF

J gene: TRBJ2-1
V gene: TRBV9
CDR3 protein: CASSYGLAGAYNEQFF

J gene: TRBJ2-6
V gene: TRBV5-1
CDR3 protein: CASSFPGGTSGANVLTF

J gene: TRBJ2-7
V gene: TRBV7-6
CDR3 protein: CASSLEVSPSSYEQYF

J gene: TRBJ2-7
V gene: TRBV15
CDR3 protein: CATSRGGVAYEQYF

J gene: TRBJ2-3
V gene: TRBV28
CDR3 protein: CASSSSSYITDTQYF

J gene: TRBJ1-1
V gene: TRBV5-6
CDR3 protein: CASSLYFIETEAFF

J gene: TRBJ1-5
V gene: TRBV28
CDR3 protein: CASSFMDRAGQPQHF

J gene: TRBJ2-7
V gene: TRBV7-8
CDR3 protein: CASSPYDRGSYEQYF

J gene: TRBJ2-4
V gene: TRBV7-9
CDR3 protein: CASSLGQGGKNIQYF

J gene: TRBJ2-3
V gene: TRBV12-3/TRBV12-4
CDR3 protein: CASSLWGIAGGSTDTQYF